One and the same sample provided the 25 T cell receptor beta chains below, sequenced in a study of cytomegalovirus exposure and HLA in healthy donors. The PCR was carried out with 60 Vbeta primers and 13 Jbeta primers. Measured with immunoSEQ multiplex PCR; TCRdb has only the in-frame clones, and not every one. The repertoire includes more than 150,000 clones, 82% of them detected once, and approximately 1.4% sits in the top ten. The sequencing sample was made of PBMCs. All receptors come from a man in his forties in good health and CMV-seronegative.

The chain has TRBV9 and TRBJ1-1; D remains unclear. V was trimmed by 0 bases and J by 7 bases, leaving 16 bases between them. The CDR3 contains 15 residues. CDR1 SGDLS and CDR2 YYNGEE come from the germline V gene. The DNA of the CDR3 is TGTGCCAGCAGCGTAGCTTCGGGTAACCCTCATGAAGCTTTCTTT. Translated: CASSVASGNPHEAFF. Filled out from reference TRBV9 and TRBJ1-1, the complete variable domain reads DSGVTQTPKHLITATGQRVTLRCSPRSGDLSVYWYQQSLDQGLQFLIQYYNGEERAKGNILERFSAQQFPDLHSELNLSSLELGDSALYFCASSVASGNPHEAFFGQGTRLTVV.

J is TRBJ1-4 and V is TRBV5-1; 7 bases align to TRBD1. CDR1 and CDR2 from the germline V gene are SGHRS and YFSETQ. This CDR3 comprises 17 residues. The ends lost 4 bases at V and 0 bases at J; junction bases unmatched: 9. This chain's CDR3 is CASSPRQGSATNEKLFF. CDR3 nucleotide sequence: TGCGCCAGCAGCCCCAGACAGGGCTCAGCAACTAATGAAAAACTGTTTTTT.

Notes on this clone: Its ends do not fully match the called genes, so a read error is possible. CDR3 bases: TGTGCTAGCAGCCTCCTCGACAGGGTGAACACCGGGGAGCTGTTTTTT. Its translation: CASSLLDRVNTGELFF. The rearrangement joins TRBV7-7 to TRBJ2-2; 7 nucleotides match TRBD1. This CDR3 is 16 amino acids long. Germline V gives CDR1 SSHAT, CDR2 FNYEAQ (reference sequence). Together with reference TRBV7-7 and TRBJ2-2, the CDR3 gives the full variable domain: GAGVSQSPRYKVTKRGQDVTLRCDPISSHATLYWYQQALGQGPEFLTYFNYEAQPDKSGLPSDRFSAERPEGSISTLTIQRTEQRDSAMYRCASSLLDRVNTGELFFGEGSRLTVL.

V is TRBV5-1 and J is TRBJ2-5, with 9 bases aligning to TRBD2. In germline, CDR1 is SGHRS, CDR2 YFSETQ. The CDR3 length is 17 residues. The junction had 11 bases not matched to a gene; V was cut back by 1 base and J by 4 bases. For the CDR3, the DNA is TGCGCCAGCAGCTTGTTGAGTGCTAGCGGGGTAGGAGAGACCCAGTACTTC. Its protein product is CASSLLSASGVGETQYF.

This rearrangement joins TRBV5-4 to TRBJ1-3; D ambiguous. The CDR3 runs to 15 residues. Trimming removed 0 bases at V and 4 bases at J, with 11 bases between. Germline CDR1 is SGHNT and CDR2 is YYREEE (reference sequence). The CDR3 region has the DNA TGTGCCAGCAGCTTGGGGAGGGCGGGCGGAAACACCATATATTTT. Protein product: CASSLGRAGGNTIYF.

This sequence joins TRBV4-2 and TRBJ2-1; 11 bases fit TRBD2. This CDR3 has 15 amino acids. V was clipped by 4 bases and J by 4 bases; unmatched bases: 3. Germline assignment: CDR1 LGHNA and CDR2 YNFKEQ. The DNA of the CDR3 is TGTGCCAGCAGCCTTACTAGCGGGAGTTACAATGAGCAGTTCTTC. This translates into CASSLTSGSYNEQFF.

The chain has TRBV7-9 and TRBJ2-7, with 7 bases aligning to TRBD2. Germline lookup yields CDR1 SEHNR and CDR2 FQNEAQ (reference sequence). The ends lost 4 bases at V and 6 bases at J; junction bases unmatched: 6. The CDR3 sequence is 13 residues long. The CDR3 here is CASSSAGGGEQYF. CDR3 coding DNA: TGTGCCAGCAGCTCCGCTGGGGGGGGCGAGCAGTACTTC. The whole variable domain, remainder taken from reference TRBV7-9 and TRBJ2-7, is DTGVSQNPRHKITKRGQNVTFRCDPISEHNRLYWYRQTLGQGPEFLTYFQNEAQLEKSRLLSDRFSAERPKGSFSTLEIQRTEQGDSAMYLCASSSAGGGEQYFGPGTRLTVT.

The chain couples TRBV5-1 to TRBJ1-4, with a possible D match to TRBD1 (6 bases). V lost 3 bases, J lost 0 bases, and 9 bases lay in between. The CDR3 runs 15 residues. Germline values: CDR1 SGHRS, CDR2 YFSETQ. The CDR3: CASSSTGATNEKLFF. CDR3 nucleotides: TGCGCCAGCAGCTCGACAGGAGCAACTAATGAAAAACTGTTTTTT. The whole variable domain, remainder taken from reference TRBV5-1 and TRBJ1-4, is KAGVTQTPRYLIKTRGQQVTLSCSPISGHRSVSWYQQTPGQGLQFLFEYFSETQRNKGNFPGRFSGRQFSNSRSEMNVSTLELGDSALYLCASSSTGATNEKLFFGSGTQLSVL.

The chain links TRBV11-3 to TRBJ2-7; D ambiguous. Trimming took 0 bases from V and 6 from J, leaving 6 bases between them. Germline V gives CDR1 SGHNT, CDR2 YENEEA. The length of the CDR3 is 12 residues. The CDR3 nucleotides read TGTGCCAGCAGCTTAGATCGTCGCGAGCAGTACTTC. As protein: CASSLDRREQYF.

This chain links TRBV28 with TRBJ1-5, with a tentative D call TRBD1 (6 bases). Trimming took off 3 bases at V and 2 bases at J, with 11 bases between the two ends. CDR1 MDHEN and CDR2 SYDVKM come from the germline V gene. The CDR3 is 15 amino acids. The CDR3 protein is CASSLTGARNQPQHF. CDR3 coding DNA: TGTGCCAGCAGTTTGACAGGCGCCCGCAATCAGCCCCAGCATTTT. The whole variable domain, remainder taken from reference TRBV28 and TRBJ1-5, is DVKVTQSSRYLVKRTGEKVFLECVQDMDHENMFWYRQDPGLGLRLIYFSYDVKMKEKGDIPEGYSVSREKKERFSLILESASTNQTSMYLCASSLTGARNQPQHFGDGTRLSIL.

The J gene is TRBJ2-7, the V gene TRBV29-1; no clear D gene. The CDR3 consists of 11 residues. V shed 6 bases and J shed 4 bases, with 10 bases lying between them. The germline CDR1 and CDR2 sequences are SQVTM and ANQGSEA. The CDR3, as DNA: TGCAGCGTACGACAAGAGTACGAGCAGTACTTC. Translating gives CSVRQEYEQYF.

The CDR3 nucleotides are TGCGCCAGCAGCCCGGGGTGGGAGGACTATGGCTACACCTTC. This gives the protein CASSPGWEDYGYTF. The chain carries TRBV5-1 and TRBJ1-2; no definite D call. V gave up 4 bases and J gave up 3 bases, with 13 bases separating them. This CDR3 is built from 14 residues. CDR1 and CDR2 (germline): SGHRS, YFSETQ.

This clone was observed a few times. In nucleotides, the CDR3 is TGTGCCAGCAGACGACAGGGGGTTGGATCTGAAGCTTTCTTT. Translation gives CASRRQGVGSEAFF. V gene TRBV6-1 combines with J gene TRBJ1-1; 9 nucleotides agree with TRBD1. Trimming took 6 bases from V and 6 from J; bases not matched to a gene: 8. Per the germline V gene, CDR1 is MNHNS and CDR2 is SASEGT. This CDR3 spans 14 amino acids.

The rearrangement uses TRBV28 and TRBJ2-5, with D maybe TRBD2 (6 bases). Germline V CDR1 and CDR2: MDHEN, SYDVKM. Trimming shortened V by 3 bases and J by 4 bases, and 9 bases separated the two germline ends. CDR3 size: 13 residues. The CDR3 here is CASSLVGGETQYF. CDR3 DNA: TGTGCCAGCAGTTTGGTGGGGGGAGAGACCCAGTACTTC.

Comments on this clone: The same CDR3 also results from other DNA sequences found in this sample. This chain connects TRBV5-1 to TRBJ2-3; 8 nucleotides agree with TRBD2. The CDR3 length is 15 residues. Germline CDR1 is SGHRS and CDR2 is YFSETQ. Trimming cost V 3 bases and J 0 bases; bases outside gene matches: 3. CDR3 residues: CASSSGGTSTDTQYF. Here the CDR3 DNA reads TGCGCCAGCAGCTCGGGGGGGACTAGCACAGATACGCAGTATTTT.

DNA of the CDR3: TGTGCCAGCAGCTTGTGGCAGAACACTGAAGCTTTCTTT. Its translation: CASSLWQNTEAFF. The chain uses TRBV7-2 and TRBJ1-1; D gene uncertain. With 3 bases removed from V and 1 base from J, the gap between germline ends came to 6 bases. This CDR3 region has 13 residues. CDR1 is SGHTA, CDR2 FQGNSA, per germline.

The V and J genes are TRBV4-2 and TRBJ1-2; a possible D gene is TRBD1 (5 bases). Germline CDR1 and CDR2: LGHNA and YNFKEQ. The CDR3 length is 14 residues. V lost 8 bases and J lost 3, with 16 bases in between. In nucleotides, the CDR3 is TGTGCCAGCCCCCCTAGGGGTAGGGACTATGGCTACACCTTC. It specifies CASPPRGRDYGYTF.

The V gene is TRBV9, the J gene TRBJ1-3; D not resolved. Germline-derived CDR1 and CDR2 are SGDLS and YYNGEE. This CDR3 contains 13 residues. The V end was cut by 3 bases, the J end by 8 bases, with 12 bases between. CDR3 residues: CASSATPTHTIYF. The CDR3 DNA reads as TGTGCCAGCAGCGCAACCCCAACACACACCATATATTTT.

This clone was detected only once. J is TRBJ2-3 and V is TRBV11-3; 14 nucleotides align to TRBD2. V trimming: 5 bases; J trimming: 1 base; junction bases outside the gene matches: 5. This CDR3 is built from 17 residues. CDR1 SGHNT and CDR2 YENEEA come from the germline V gene. In nucleotides, the CDR3 is TGTGCCAGCAGCCGGGGACTAGCGGGAGTGGGCACAGATACGCAGTATTTT. Translation: CASSRGLAGVGTDTQYF. The full variable domain, rest sourced from reference TRBV11-3 and TRBJ2-3, is EAGVVQSPRYKIIEKKQPVAFWCNPISGHNTLYWYLQNLGQGPELLIRYENEEAVDDSQLPKDRFSAERLKGVDSTLKIQPAELGDSAVYLCASSRGLAGVGTDTQYFGPGTRLTVL.

This sequence joins TRBV4-3 and TRBJ2-3, with D possibly being TRBD1 (6 bases). V shed 4 bases and J shed 2 bases, with 16 bases lying between them. The CDR3 has 16 amino acids. The germline V gene encodes CDR1 LGHNA and CDR2 YSLEER. CDR3 sequence: CASSPYHDRTTDTQYF. CDR3 nucleotides: TGCGCCAGCAGCCCTTATCACGACAGGACCACAGATACGCAGTATTTT.

This clone was observed once. For the CDR3, the DNA is TGTGCCAGCAGCTACCGACAGGGGAGGACTAATGAAAAACTGTTTTTT. Its translation is CASSYRQGRTNEKLFF. The rearrangement links TRBV11-2 to TRBJ1-4, with 8 bases identical to TRBD1. CDR1 and CDR2 (germline): SGHAT, FQNNGV. The CDR3 totals 16 residues. Germline trimming cut 4 bases from V and 2 bases from J; bases unmatched to any gene: 6. The variable domain in full, completed from reference TRBV11-2 and TRBJ1-4, reads EAGVAQSPRYKIIEKRQSVAFWCNPISGHATLYWYQQILGQGPKLLIQFQNNGVVDDSQLPKDRFSAERLKGVDSTLKIQPAKLEDSAVYLCASSYRQGRTNEKLFFGSGTQLSVL.

The chain is built from TRBV19 and TRBJ1-2; 7 positions match TRBD1. CDR3 length equals 14 residues. J gave up 3 bases and V 6 bases, and 7 bases lay outside the gene matches. Germline-derived CDR1 and CDR2 are LNHDA and SQIVND (reference sequence). CDR3: CASSNEGADYGYTF. CDR3 nucleotides: TGTGCCAGTAGCAATGAGGGGGCGGACTATGGCTACACCTTC.

The chain carries TRBV4-3 and TRBJ2-2; maybe TRBD1 (6 bases). V lost 4 bases, J lost 4 bases, and 13 bases lay in between. Per the germline V gene, CDR1 is LGHNA and CDR2 is YSLEER. This CDR3 has 15 amino acids. The CDR3, as DNA: TGCGCCAGCAGCCCCTCGGACAGACGCACCGGGGAGCTGTTTTTT. Encoded protein: CASSPSDRRTGELFF.

The chain combines TRBV25-1 with TRBJ1-6; D is possibly TRBD1 (5 bases). The CDR3 is 14 residues long. V was shortened by 5 bases and J by 5 bases, with 10 bases between the two germline ends. Germline CDR1 MGHDK, CDR2 SYGVNS. The CDR3 sequence is CASSQDTDNSPLHF. The CDR3 DNA sequence: TGTGCCAGCAGTCAGGACACTGATAATTCACCCCTCCACTTT.

The chain uses TRBV7-2 and TRBJ2-3, with 9 bases fitting TRBD2. This CDR3 comprises 14 residues. Per germline, CDR1 SGHTA and CDR2 FQGNSA. V lost 8 bases and J lost 4; bases outside the gene matches: 7. The CDR3 sequence is CASGLAGAADTQYF. CDR3 bases: TGTGCCAGCGGATTAGCGGGAGCGGCAGATACGCAGTATTTT.